The 8 T cell receptor beta chains below were found in one sample sequenced in a study of blood T cells in healthy people across ages. Next came a second PCR, run for about 7 to 11 cycles, which used a sample-barcoded 5' primer along with a J-beta primer mix. TCRdb called the 5' RACE reads again in MiXCR, with one record for every CDR3 protein. The sample lists 600,000 or so distinct CDR3 sequences; roughly 48% were seen once. Sequenced sample: blood. The receptors were gathered from a man aged 80 or over in good health.

This clonotype appeared a few times. This may come from a read error, since a much larger clone is one base off. V gene TRBV6-6 combines with J gene TRBJ1-5; D not resolved. Germline assignment: CDR1 MNHNY and CDR2 SVGAGI (reference sequence). V was trimmed by 0 bases and J by 0 bases, leaving 9 bases between them. This CDR3 contains 16 residues. The CDR3 DNA follows: TGTGCCAGCAGTTACTCGCGGTGGGATAGCAATCAGCCCCAGCATTTT. Amino acids: CASSYSRWDSNQPQHF.

The gene calls are TRBV27 and TRBJ1-5, with D perhaps TRBD1 (6 bases). The V end was cut by 6 bases, the J end by 4 bases, with 13 bases between. Germline values: CDR1 MNHEY, CDR2 SMNVEV (reference sequence). CDR3 length: 14 amino acids. CDR3 residues: CASRYVGTNQPQHF. The DNA for the CDR3 is TGTGCCAGCAGATACGTTGGGACAAATCAGCCCCAGCATTTT.

This clonotype showed up just a few times. At one end, the junction sequence differs from germline, possibly due to a read error. The CDR3 loop reads CASSDSGSNEQFF. The CDR3 DNA reads TGTGCCAGCAGTGACTCGGGAAGCAATGAGCAGTTCTTC. V usage is TRBV6-6 and J usage is TRBJ2-1; a possible D gene is TRBD2 (5 bases). From germline, CDR1 is MNHNY and CDR2 SVGAGI (reference sequence). The CDR3 has 13 amino acids.

This chain uses TRBV6-5 with TRBJ2-2; maybe TRBD1 (6 bases). The CDR3 is 15 amino acids. Trimming removed 4 bases from V and 4 bases from J, with 13 bases in between. Germline V lookup: CDR1 MNHEY, CDR2 SVGAGI. As DNA, the CDR3 is TGTGCCAGCAGTTCCCGACAGGACAGCACCGGGGAGCTGTTTTTT. It encodes CASSSRQDSTGELFF.

V usage is TRBV10-3 and J usage is TRBJ2-2, with 8 positions matching TRBD2. CDR3 length: 17 amino acids. The ends lost 6 bases at V and 3 bases at J; junction bases unmatched: 12. Germline CDR1 and CDR2: ENHRY and SYGVKD. Written as DNA, the CDR3 is TGTGCCATCAGCCCTCCCCGGCGGGAGGCCTACACCGGGGAGCTGTTTTTT. Translated, it gives CAISPPRREAYTGELFF.

The chain links TRBV6-2 or TRBV6-3 to TRBJ2-7; 13 nucleotides agree with TRBD2. This CDR3 comprises 16 residues. Germline CDR1 and CDR2: MNHEY and SVGEGT. The V segment lost 4 bases and the J segment 0 bases; nucleotides outside the gene matches: 3. The CDR3 is CASSWGLAGISYEQYF. The CDR3 DNA follows: TGTGCCAGCAGTTGGGGACTAGCGGGGATCTCCTACGAGCAGTACTTC.

This clonotype was seen a few times. The chain joins TRBV3-1 to TRBJ1-4; 7 bases agree with TRBD1. Germline V gene lookup returns CDR1 LGHDT and CDR2 YNNKEL (reference sequence). This CDR3 is built from 15 residues. Unmatched junction bases numbered 9, after V lost 5 bases and J lost 6 bases. The CDR3 reads CASSGRQGRDEKLFF. The DNA of the CDR3 is TGTGCCAGCAGCGGGCGACAGGGACGAGATGAAAAACTGTTTTTT.

This clonotype was seen only a few times. The chain links TRBV5-1 to TRBJ2-1; D is perhaps TRBD1 or TRBD2 (5 bases each). The V end lost 0 bases, the J end lost 4 bases, and 11 bases lay between the germline ends. This CDR3 is built from 15 residues. Germline V gives CDR1 SGHRS, CDR2 YFSETQ. The CDR3 nucleotides are TGCGCCAGCAGCTTGGGGGGGAGCTTGTACAATGAGCAGTTCTTC. It encodes CASSLGGSLYNEQFF.